This entry describes one T cell receptor (beta chain). V gave up 0 bases and J gave up 5 bases; unmatched junction bases: 7. Germline V gives CDR1 SQVTM, CDR2 ANQGSEA. This CDR3 comprises 15 residues. TCRdb keeps only in-frame clones here, not all; method: immunoSEQ multiplex PCR. This table holds some 71,000 clones, 65% to 85% found once. These data belong to a study of OX40 agonist ivuxolimab in advanced cancers. The specimen was CD4+ or CD8+ T cells sorted from blood, collected in a trial of the OX40 agonist ivuxolimab. The chain joins TRBV29-1 to TRBJ2-7; 10 nucleotides align to TRBD1. The receptor was derived from an adult with an advanced solid tumor such as melanoma, head and neck, liver or kidney cancer. In DNA, the CDR3 is TGCAGCGTTGAAGAGCGACAGGGGGCCGACGACGAGCAGTACTTC. This sequence encodes CSVEERQGADDEQYF.